This T cell receptor (beta chain) was sequenced during a study of T-cell reconstitution after alpha-beta-depleted transplantation in children. A TCRbeta library incorporating unique molecular identifiers was prepared. One entry per CDR3 protein, called by TCRdb with MiXCR from the PCR reads. The table includes nearly 550,000 distinct CDR3 sequences, 15% to 20% detected once. V dropped 5 bases and J dropped 1 base, with 14 bases sitting between them. CDR3 size: 15 residues. Germline V gene sequence: CDR1 SGHAT, CDR2 FQNNGV. The receptor comes from a human donor who donated a stem cell graft to a child with acute lymphoblastic leukemia. The sample was PBMCs from the stem cell graft donor, taken from the stem cell graft. The chain couples TRBV11-2 to TRBJ1-1; perhaps TRBD1 as D (5 bases). This CDR3 reads CASSPVKGRNTEAFF. The DNA of the CDR3 is TGTGCCAGCAGCCCCGTGAAGGGGAGGAACACTGAAGCTTTCTTT. The full variable domain, completed using reference TRBV11-2 and TRBJ1-1, is EAGVAQSPRYKIIEKRQSVAFWCNPISGHATLYWYQQILGQGPKLLIQFQNNGVVDDSQLPKDRFSAERLKGVDSTLKIQPAKLEDSAVYLCASSPVKGRNTEAFFGQGTRLTVV.